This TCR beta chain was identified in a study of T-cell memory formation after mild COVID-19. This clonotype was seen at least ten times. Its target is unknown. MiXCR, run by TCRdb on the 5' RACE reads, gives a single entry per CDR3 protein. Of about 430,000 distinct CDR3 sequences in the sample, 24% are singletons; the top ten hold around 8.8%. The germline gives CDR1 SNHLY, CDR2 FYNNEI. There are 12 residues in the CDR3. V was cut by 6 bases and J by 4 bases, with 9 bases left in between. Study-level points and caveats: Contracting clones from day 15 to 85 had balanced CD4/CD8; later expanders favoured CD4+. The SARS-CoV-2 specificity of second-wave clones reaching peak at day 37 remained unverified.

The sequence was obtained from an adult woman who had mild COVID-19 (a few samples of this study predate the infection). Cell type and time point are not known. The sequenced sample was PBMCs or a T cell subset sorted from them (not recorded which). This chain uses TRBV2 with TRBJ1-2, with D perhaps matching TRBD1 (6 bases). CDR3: CASRGGLYGYTF. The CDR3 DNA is TGTGCCAGCAGGGGGGGCCTCTATGGCTACACCTTC.